The rows below give T cell receptor beta chains drawn from one sample of a study of T-cell memory formation after mild COVID-19. TCRdb re-analysed the 5' RACE reads in MiXCR, keeping a single row per CDR3 protein. Altogether 80,000 to 95,000 distinct CDR3 sequences are present, approximately 23% being singletons, with the ten largest covering under 55%. Sequencing input: PBMCs or a T cell subset sorted from them (not recorded which). These receptors were collected from a man younger than 35 who had mild COVID-19 (a few samples of this study predate the infection). Cell type and time point are not known. Both conserved end residues are part of each CDR3. D genes are given only for firm matches. Some rows mark clone size as missing; the rest say once, few, many or name a class of expanded clone.

.,few,TRBV20-1,TRBJ2-3,TGCAGTGCTCCTACTAGCAGGACAGATACGCAGTATTTT,CSAPTSRTDTQYF
TRBD1,.,TRBV6-5,TRBJ2-1,TGTGCCAGCAGTTACCTCCGACAGGGAACATACAATGAGCAGTTCTTC,CASSYLRQGTYNEQFF
TRBD1,few,TRBV6-2/TRBV6-3,TRBJ1-1,TGTGCCAGCAGTTACTGGAGGGGGCCCAACACTGAAGCTTTCTTT,CASSYWRGPNTEAFF
.,few,TRBV6-6,TRBJ1-6,TGTGCCAGCACCATAACCCCATCTGACGAGGGTTCACCCCTCCACTTT,CASTITPSDEGSPLHF
TRBD1,.,TRBV7-9,TRBJ1-1,TGTGCCAGCAGCCCCGCGGGACAGCTAAACACTGAAGCTTTCTTT,CASSPAGQLNTEAFF
.,.,TRBV5-6,TRBJ1-2,TGTGCCAGCAGCGTGGAGGGGTATGGCTACACCTTC,CASSVEGYGYTF
.,.,TRBV6-6,TRBJ2-7,TGTGCCAGCAGCTGGGGATACGAGCAGTACTTC,CASSWGYEQYF
.,few,TRBV7-2,TRBJ2-7,TGTGCCAGCAGCTTAGCGCACCGGGTATACGAGCAGTACTTC,CASSLAHRVYEQYF
TRBD1,.,TRBV10-3,TRBJ2-2,TGTGCCATCAGTTCAACAGGGGCGGCGAACACCGGGGAGCTGTTTTTT,CAISSTGAANTGELFF
.,few,TRBV21-1,TRBJ2-2,TGTGCCAGCAGCCTAAGTATCTGGAACACCGGGGAGCTGTTTTTT,CASSLSIWNTGELFF
.,few,TRBV6-1,TRBJ2-7,TGTGCCAGCAGTGAAGCGCACGGGGACCACGAGCAGTACTTC,CASSEAHGDHEQYF
.,.,TRBV4-3,TRBJ2-1,TGCGCCAGCAGGCGGGACCGAAAGCAGTACAATGAGCAGTTCTTC,CASRRDRKQYNEQFF
TRBD1,few,TRBV4-3,TRBJ2-7,TGCGCCAGCAGCCAAGATGGGACAGGGGCCGTCGAGCAGTACTTC,CASSQDGTGAVEQYF
TRBD1,few,TRBV6-6,TRBJ2-1,TGTGCCAGCAGCCAAGTGACAGGGGTGGATGAGCAGTTCTTC,CASSQVTGVDEQFF
.,few,TRBV20-1,TRBJ2-1,TGCAGTGCTAGAGATCGGGGGTTTCGTCGTAGATCCTCCAATGAGCAGTTCTTC,CSARDRGFRRRSSNEQFF
TRBD2,few,TRBV28,TRBJ2-3,TGTGCCAGCAGTTGGGGACTAGCTGGTGCAGATACGCAGTATTTT,CASSWGLAGADTQYF
.,.,TRBV12-3/TRBV12-4,TRBJ1-5,TGTGCCAGCAGGACCAAACGGGACGGTGATCAGCCCCAGCATTTT,CASRTKRDGDQPQHF
.,.,TRBV9,TRBJ2-7,TGTGCCAGCAGCCCACCATTCGCCAACTCCTACGAGCAGTACTTC,CASSPPFANSYEQYF
.,.,TRBV7-3,TRBJ2-3,TGTGCCAGCAGCTTACTCGCGGGGGCCCCCACAGATACGCAGTATTTT,CASSLLAGAPTDTQYF
.,few,TRBV7-8,TRBJ2-3,TGTGCCAGCAGTCACGTGGGTGGTATGGGGGGGCCCCCAGTAGATACGCAGTATTTT,CASSHVGGMGGPPVDTQYF
.,.,TRBV6-6,TRBJ1-4,TGTGCCAGCAGTTACTCGTTCGTTAAGGAAGCAGGTTGGTTT,CASSYSFVKEAGWF
TRBD2,few,TRBV7-9,TRBJ2-2,TGTGCCAGCAGCGCCCCCTTAGCGGGGCTGAACACCGGGGAGCTGTTTTTT,CASSAPLAGLNTGELFF
.,.,TRBV10-3,TRBJ1-1,TGTGCCATCAGTGCCAGGGATGAAGGCACTGAAGCTTTCTTT,CAISARDEGTEAFF
TRBD1,many,TRBV7-6,TRBJ1-6,TGTGCCAGCAGCTTAGGAGGGACAGGGGGTTCACCCCTCCACTTT,CASSLGGTGGSPLHF
.,.,TRBV6-1,TRBJ1-1,TGTGCCAGCAGTGAGATTAAGGGGTCGACTGAAGCTTTCTTT,CASSEIKGSTEAFF
.,.,TRBV25-1,TRBJ2-1,TGTGCCAGCAGGGAGTACAATGAGCAGTTCTTC,CASREYNEQFF
.,few,TRBV19,TRBJ2-1,TGTGCCAGTAGCTGGTCAGACTACAATGAGCAGTTCTTC,CASSWSDYNEQFF
.,.,TRBV4-3,TRBJ2-4,TGCGCCAGCAGCCGAGACCCAGAGACCAAAAACATTCAGTACTTC,CASSRDPETKNIQYF
.,.,TRBV6-6,TRBJ2-7,TGTGCCAGCGAACTCGGGGTTGGCGAGCAGTACTTC,CASELGVGEQYF
TRBD1,.,TRBV9,TRBJ1-2,TGTGCCAGCAGCGATCGACAGGGGGTCGGGGGCTACACCTTC,CASSDRQGVGGYTF
TRBD2,few,TRBV20-1,TRBJ2-3,TGCAGTGCTAGAGCCGGGGGGGGACTAGCTCGCACAGATACGCAGTATTTT,CSARAGGGLARTDTQYF
.,.,TRBV15,TRBJ1-1,TGTGCCACCTCCCCCCGGGGTCATCTTACTGAAGCTTTCTTT,CATSPRGHLTEAFF
.,.,TRBV12-3/TRBV12-4,TRBJ2-5,TGTGCCAGCCAAGAGGGGGGGGCCAGGGAGACCCAGTACTTC,CASQEGGARETQYF
TRBD1,few,TRBV9,TRBJ1-6,TGTGCCAGCAGAGTAGAAACAGGGGGATATTCACCCCTCCACTTT,CASRVETGGYSPLHF
.,few,TRBV6-5,TRBJ1-1,TGTGCCAGCAGTTACTCGTCAGACACTGAAGCTTTCTTT,CASSYSSDTEAFF
TRBD1,many,TRBV6-1,TRBJ1-2,TGTGCCAGCAGTGAAAGTGAAGGGGGCGGCTATGGCTACACCTTC,CASSESEGGGYGYTF
.,few,TRBV7-9,TRBJ2-2,TGTGCCAGCAGCTTAAGAGGGGCTGCGAACACCGGGGAGCTGTTTTTT,CASSLRGAANTGELFF
TRBD2,.,TRBV7-7,TRBJ2-2,TGTGCTAGCAGCCCAACGAGCGGGGGGGCCGGGGAGCTGTTTTTT,CASSPTSGGAGELFF
.,.,TRBV5-4,TRBJ1-1,TGTGCCAGCAGCGCGCAAGGAAGAAGCACTGAAGCTTTCTTT,CASSAQGRSTEAFF
TRBD1,few,TRBV27,TRBJ2-1,TGTGCCAGCAGTTCGACGACAGGGGGCTCGATCAATGAGCAGTTCTTC,CASSSTTGGSINEQFF
.,.,TRBV7-6,TRBJ1-2,TGTGCCATCAGCCCGGGGGGGACGTATGGCTACACCTTC,CAISPGGTYGYTF
.,.,TRBV4-3,TRBJ2-3,TGCGCCAGCAGCCAAGATCGGTGGGGTTCGGGCACAGATACGCAGTATTTT,CASSQDRWGSGTDTQYF
.,.,TRBV7-3,TRBJ2-3,TGTGCCAGCAGCGCCGGCACAGGGAGCGATACGCAGTATTTT,CASSAGTGSDTQYF
TRBD1,few,TRBV6-6,TRBJ2-3,TGTGCCAGCAGTCCCGGGACAGGAAGCACAGATACGCAGTATTTT,CASSPGTGSTDTQYF